This TCR beta chain was recorded in a study of early T cells in non-severe SARS-CoV-2 infection. Notes on the study in general: Anti-spike CD8 responses were favored in VDJdb matching, and private and CD4 specificities were missed.

This clonotype showed up many times. Its cognate antigen is unknown. TCRdb re-analysed the 5' RACE reads in MiXCR, keeping a single row per CDR3 protein. Here the sample spans about 60,000 distinct CDR3 sequences, around 20% being singletons. V trimming: 5 bases; J trimming: 2 bases; junction bases outside the gene matches: 12. Germline V gene lookup returns CDR1 MNHEY and CDR2 SMNVEV (reference sequence). This CDR3 is built from 16 residues. This rearrangement joins TRBV27 to TRBJ2-7; 7 positions match TRBD2. Sequencing used whole blood, obtained at baseline. The sequence derives from an adult who was a healthcare worker with PCR-confirmed SARS-CoV-2 infection or an uninfected control (not recorded which). Here the CDR3 reads CASSPAGRPLTYEQYF. The CDR3 nucleotides are TGTGCCAGCAGTCCAGCGGGACGTCCCCTAACCTACGAGCAGTACTTC.